Shown below are 20 T cell receptor beta chains from a single sample sequenced in a study of blood T cell repertoires in COVID-19. Profiled with immunoSEQ multiplex PCR; TCRdb holds only in-frame clones, not every one. Here the sample spans fewer than 25,000 clones, around 90% being singletons. The sequenced material came from peripheral blood. These receptors were taken from a woman older than 75 with active COVID-19.

This clone was counted a single time. The V gene is TRBV6-2 or TRBV6-3, the J gene TRBJ2-7; maybe TRBD2 (5 bases). Germline V gene sequence: CDR1 MNHEY, CDR2 SVGEGT. Trimming stripped 5 bases from V and 4 bases from J, with 6 bases between. CDR3 length: 11 residues. The DNA of the CDR3 is TGTGCCAGCAGTAGAGGGTACGAGCAGTACTTC. Its translation: CASSRGYEQYF.

This sequence joins TRBV30 and TRBJ1-6; 9 nucleotides match TRBD1. Germline V lookup: CDR1 GTSNPN, CDR2 SVGIG (reference sequence). There are 14 residues in the CDR3. The V gene end was trimmed by 1 base and the J gene end by 9 bases; junction bases not matched to a gene: 4. The CDR3 loop reads CAWSAGTGTSPLHF. The CDR3 nucleotides are TGTGCCTGGAGTGCAGGGACAGGGACTTCACCCCTCCACTTT.

This chain connects TRBV6-5 to TRBJ2-7; 9 bases align to TRBD2. Germline V gene data show CDR1 as MNHEY and CDR2 as SVGAGI. CDR3 length: 15 residues. The J segment lost 3 bases and the V segment lost 0 bases, leaving 3 bases of the junction unmatched. This CDR3 is CASSYSGAGGYEQYF. The CDR3 region has the DNA TGTGCCAGCAGTTACTCAGGAGCGGGGGGCTACGAGCAGTACTTC.

V usage is TRBV5-8 and J usage is TRBJ2-2, with 9 bases aligning to TRBD1. This CDR3 spans 15 amino acids. Germline V gives CDR1 SGHTS, CDR2 YDEGEE. J was trimmed by 4 bases and V by 4 bases; bases with no gene match: 5. CDR3 nucleotides: TGTGCCAGCAGCCCCGGGACAGGGAGCACCGGGGAGCTGTTTTTT. Encoded protein: CASSPGTGSTGELFF.

The chain is built from TRBV7-8 and TRBJ2-2, with D possibly matching TRBD2 (6 bases). The V gene lost 5 bases and the J gene lost 8 bases, with 12 bases spanning the gap. The germline gives CDR1 SGHVS, CDR2 FQNEAQ. This CDR3 region has 13 residues. The CDR3 spells CASSGQGGGELFF. The CDR3 bases are TGTGCCAGCAGCGGCCAAGGAGGGGGGGAGCTGTTTTTT.

The chain has TRBV15 and TRBJ2-1; TRBD2 matches 12 bases. Germline CDR1 reads LNHNV; CDR2 reads YYDKDF (reference sequence). Losses at the gene ends were 2 bases for V and 10 bases for J; bases not matched to a gene: 6. The CDR3 spans 15 residues. CDR3 amino acids: CATSRLRTSGVEQFF. The CDR3 nucleotides are TGTGCCACCAGCAGACTTCGGACTAGCGGGGTGGAGCAGTTCTTC.

V and J are TRBV7-2 and TRBJ1-5, with D perhaps TRBD1 (5 bases). This CDR3 region has 13 residues. Deletions cut 5 bases from V and 7 bases from J, with 12 bases between. The germline CDR1 and CDR2 sequences are SGHTA and FQGNSA. The CDR3 loop reads CASSMSQVQPQHF. DNA of the CDR3: TGTGCCAGCAGCATGTCACAGGTACAGCCCCAGCATTTT.

The rearrangement uses TRBV30 and TRBJ1-4; possible D gene TRBD1, 5 bases. This CDR3 comprises 14 residues. CDR1 and CDR2 from the germline V gene are GTSNPN and SVGIG (reference sequence). Trimming removed 6 bases from V and 7 bases from J, with 18 bases in between. CDR3 nucleotide sequence: TGTGCCTGCAAACCCGGGCCCCAGGGTGAAAAACTGTTTTTT. Translated: CACKPGPQGEKLFF.

The chain employs TRBV18 and TRBJ2-3; TRBD2 matches 11 bases. This CDR3 region has 14 residues. J gave up 5 bases and V 6 bases, and 4 bases lay outside the gene matches. Germline CDR1 and CDR2: KGHSH and LQKENI. The CDR3 loop is CASSGTSGRDTQYF. CDR3 bases: TGTGCCAGCTCCGGGACTAGCGGACGAGATACGCAGTATTTT.

V and J are TRBV11-2 and TRBJ2-7; 10 bases match TRBD1. The CDR3 runs 15 residues. CDR1 and CDR2 (germline): SGHAT, FQNNGV. Unmatched junction bases numbered 3, after V lost 1 base and J lost 3 bases. The CDR3 DNA sequence: TGTGCCAGCAGCTTAGCCGGACAGGGGGGCTACGAGCAGTACTTC. Its protein product is CASSLAGQGGYEQYF.

The genes are TRBV4-1 and TRBJ2-1; weak D call: TRBD1 (6 bases). Looked up from germline, CDR1 is MGHRA and CDR2 is YSYEKL. The CDR3 has 15 residues. Trimming took off 4 bases at V and 2 bases at J, with 12 bases between the two ends. The CDR3 DNA reads TGCGCCAGCAGCCGAGAAGGACAGACCTACAATGAGCAGTTCTTC. Its translation is CASSREGQTYNEQFF.

The chain is built from TRBV18 and TRBJ1-4; perhaps TRBD1 as D (6 bases). The CDR3 runs 14 residues. Trimming pared 3 bases from V and 5 bases from J, leaving 10 bases between. Germline V gives CDR1 KGHSH, CDR2 LQKENI. The CDR3 protein is CASSPTGGNEKLFF. CDR3 DNA: TGTGCCAGCTCACCGACAGGCGGAAATGAAAAACTGTTTTTT.

The V call is TRBV7-2, the J call TRBJ2-3, with 8 bases lining up with TRBD2. The CDR3 contains 17 residues. The junction had 11 bases not matched to a gene; V was cut back by 0 bases and J by 6 bases. CDR1 and CDR2 from the germline V gene are SGHTA and FQGNSA. In DNA form, the CDR3 reads TGTGCCAGCAGCTTAGCGAAATTGAGACTAGCGTCCGATACGCAGTATTTT. It encodes CASSLAKLRLASDTQYF.

The chain joins TRBV5-4 to TRBJ2-7; 8 nucleotides line up with TRBD2. Germline values: CDR1 SGHNT, CDR2 YYREEE (reference sequence). The length of the CDR3 is 13 residues. V shed 6 bases, J shed 3 bases, and the junction held 5 bases outside the gene matches. This CDR3 is CASTSGTSYEQYF. The CDR3 DNA follows: TGTGCCAGCACCTCCGGGACTAGCTACGAGCAGTACTTC. Full variable domain (missing parts from reference TRBV5-4 and TRBJ2-7): ETGVTQSPTHLIKTRGQQVTLRCSSQSGHNTVSWYQQALGQGPQFIFQYYREEENGRGNFPPRFSGLQFPNYSSELNVNALELDDSALYLCASTSGTSYEQYFGPGTRLTVT.

This clone was detected only a few times. The chain is built from TRBV3-1 (or the pseudogene TRBV3-2) and TRBJ2-2; TRBD1 might be the D (6 bases). Deletions cut 4 bases from V and 1 base from J, with 10 bases between. The CDR3 contains 15 residues. Germline values: CDR1 LGHDT, CDR2 YNNKEL (reference sequence). The CDR3 loop is CASSLRRGNTGELFF. The CDR3 nucleotides read TGTGCCAGCAGCCTGCGCAGGGGGAACACCGGGGAGCTGTTTTTT.

The V gene is TRBV5-8, the J gene TRBJ1-1; 7 bases are shared with TRBD1. Per the germline V gene, CDR1 is SGHTS and CDR2 is YDEGEE. CDR3 length: 15 residues. V lost 4 bases and J lost 2; bases outside the gene matches: 8. The CDR3 DNA follows: TGTGCCAGCAGCCTTCCCGGGACAGAAAACACTGAAGCTTTCTTT. Its translation is CASSLPGTENTEAFF.

The count of this clone is one. The chain links TRBV3-1 (or the pseudogene TRBV3-2) to TRBJ2-2; D not resolved. V gave up 1 base and J gave up 6 bases, with 3 bases separating them. CDR3 length: 12 amino acids. Germline V lookup: CDR1 LGHDT, CDR2 YNNKEL (reference sequence). Here the CDR3 reads CASSQGPGELFF. CDR3 nucleotides: TGTGCCAGCAGCCAAGGGCCCGGGGAGCTGTTTTTT.

This chain uses TRBV2 with TRBJ1-1; D gene uncertain. This CDR3 has 13 residues. The germline V gene encodes CDR1 SNHLY and CDR2 FYNNEI. Trimming pared 5 bases from V and 1 base from J, leaving 8 bases between. Written as DNA, the CDR3 is TGTGCCAGCAGTTACAGCCCGAACACTGAAGCTTTCTTT. It is translated as CASSYSPNTEAFF.

The J gene is TRBJ2-4, the V gene TRBV9, with 9 bases matching TRBD2. This CDR3 comprises 15 residues. Germline V CDR1 and CDR2: SGDLS, YYNGEE. Trimming cost V 0 bases and J 9 bases; bases outside gene matches: 7. CDR3 residues: CASSVGAGGTGIQYF. For the CDR3, the DNA is TGTGCCAGCAGCGTAGGCGCGGGGGGGACGGGCATTCAGTACTTC. Drawing the rest from reference TRBV9 and TRBJ2-4, the complete variable domain is DSGVTQTPKHLITATGQRVTLRCSPRSGDLSVYWYQQSLDQGLQFLIQYYNGEERAKGNILERFSAQQFPDLHSELNLSSLELGDSALYFCASSVGAGGTGIQYFGAGTRLSVL.

V and J are TRBV5-6 and TRBJ1-1; TRBD1 matches at 8 bases. V lost 4 bases and J lost 1; bases outside the gene matches: 6. The CDR3 consists of 15 residues. CDR1 and CDR2 from the germline V gene are SGHDT and YYEEEE. The CDR3 nucleotides read TGTGCCAGCAGCCGTCCCGGGACAGGGAACACTGAAGCTTTCTTT. It translates to CASSRPGTGNTEAFF.